These T cell receptor beta chains were read from a single sample in a study of cytomegalovirus exposure and HLA in healthy donors. The table came from immunoSEQ multiplex PCR; TCRdb's copy has only in-frame clones and leaves some out. The data hold around 110,000 clones, with 81% observed a single time. The source material was PBMCs. The receptors were gathered from a man aged 25 to 40 in good health and CMV-seronegative. Both conserved end residues are part of each CDR3. The order of the fields is V gene, D gene, J gene, CDR3 length, clone size, CDR3 DNA, CDR3 protein. D genes are given only for firm matches. Rows may omit the clone size; those that give it use once, few, many or a size class.

v_gene: TRBV30
d_gene: TRBD1
j_gene: TRBJ1-2
len: 14
abundance: .
CDR3nt: TGTGCCTGGAGTTTAGTGGGACAGGGAGATGGCTACACCTTC
CDR3aa: CAWSLVGQGDGYTF

v_gene: TRBV6-6
d_gene: .
j_gene: TRBJ2-1
len: 15
abundance: .
CDR3nt: TGTGCCAGCATCGGAGGAAACCGGACGTACGATGAGCAGTTCTTC
CDR3aa: CASIGGNRTYDEQFF

v_gene: TRBV11-2
d_gene: .
j_gene: TRBJ2-7
len: 14
abundance: .
CDR3nt: TGTGCCAGCAGCTTAGGGTTCAGTGGCTACGAGCAGTACTTC
CDR3aa: CASSLGFSGYEQYF

v_gene: TRBV4-2
d_gene: TRBD2
j_gene: TRBJ2-3
len: 16
abundance: .
CDR3nt: TGTGCCAGCAGCCAAGAGACTAGCGGGGGAGAGGATACGCAGTATTTT
CDR3aa: CASSQETSGGEDTQYF

v_gene: TRBV30
d_gene: .
j_gene: TRBJ1-1
len: 14
abundance: .
CDR3nt: TGTGCCTGGAGTGTACGGCGGGGGAACACTGAAGCTTTCTTT
CDR3aa: CAWSVRRGNTEAFF

v_gene: TRBV7-2
d_gene: .
j_gene: TRBJ2-3
len: 15
abundance: .
CDR3nt: TGTGCCAGCAGCCCGGTGCATTTGAGCACAGATACGCAGTATTTT
CDR3aa: CASSPVHLSTDTQYF

v_gene: TRBV2
d_gene: .
j_gene: TRBJ1-1
len: 17
abundance: .
CDR3nt: TGTGCCAGCAGTGAAGCTCGACAGCATCATTTGAACACTGAAGCTTTCTTT
CDR3aa: CASSEARQHHLNTEAFF

v_gene: TRBV19
d_gene: .
j_gene: TRBJ2-5
len: 11
abundance: .
CDR3nt: TGTGCCAGTAGTCCAGGGGAGACCCAGTACTTC
CDR3aa: CASSPGETQYF

v_gene: TRBV28
d_gene: .
j_gene: TRBJ1-1
len: 17
abundance: .
CDR3nt: TGTGCCAGCAGTCTACCTAGGGGAGGGGGGGCGAACACTGAAGCTTTCTTT
CDR3aa: CASSLPRGGGANTEAFF

v_gene: TRBV19
d_gene: .
j_gene: TRBJ1-1
len: 14
abundance: .
CDR3nt: TGTGCCAGTATTGGAGTAGAATTGAACACTGAAGCTTTCTTT
CDR3aa: CASIGVELNTEAFF

v_gene: TRBV18
d_gene: TRBD1
j_gene: TRBJ1-1
len: 13
abundance: .
CDR3nt: TGTGCCAGCTCACCCAGACAGGGGACTGAAGCTTTCTTT
CDR3aa: CASSPRQGTEAFF

v_gene: TRBV27
d_gene: TRBD1
j_gene: TRBJ1-2
len: 14
abundance: .
CDR3nt: TGTGCCAGCAGTAGGGGACAGGGGAACTATGGCTACACCTTC
CDR3aa: CASSRGQGNYGYTF

v_gene: TRBV9
d_gene: .
j_gene: TRBJ1-2
len: 14
abundance: .
CDR3nt: TGTGCCAGCAGCGTAGTGAACGGAGACTATGGCTACACCTTC
CDR3aa: CASSVVNGDYGYTF

v_gene: TRBV7-2
d_gene: .
j_gene: TRBJ2-5
len: 12
abundance: .
CDR3nt: TGTGCCAGCAGAGGGGGGGGCGAGACCCAGTACTTC
CDR3aa: CASRGGGETQYF

v_gene: TRBV9
d_gene: .
j_gene: TRBJ2-1
len: 16
abundance: .
CDR3nt: TGTGCCAGCACACCCCGCACCATGAGCTCCTACAATGAGCAGTTCTTC
CDR3aa: CASTPRTMSSYNEQFF

v_gene: TRBV21-1
d_gene: .
j_gene: TRBJ1-4
len: 16
abundance: .
CDR3nt: TGTGCCAGCAGCAAAGGTCGCCCGGCGGCTAATGAAAAACTGTTTTTT
CDR3aa: CASSKGRPAANEKLFF

v_gene: TRBV30
d_gene: TRBD1
j_gene: TRBJ1-2
len: 11
abundance: few
CDR3nt: TGTGCCGCCAGGACAGGGGGAGGCTACACCTTC
CDR3aa: CAARTGGGYTF